The entry that follows covers one TCR beta chain sequence. Germline values: CDR1 SGHDN, CDR2 FVKESK. V lost 5 bases to trimming and J lost 2 bases, with 13 bases between them. The CDR3 runs 14 residues. The data were taken from a study of shared clonotypes between healthy human individuals. Sequencing was performed with immunoSEQ multiplex PCR; in TCRdb, only in-frame clones are kept and a portion is missing. The data show about 1.5 million clones, about 98% seen once. The chain joins TRBV14 to TRBJ2-7; no reliable D call. The clonotype originates from a man aged 25-45 years in good health. The sequenced sample was naive CD4+ T cells sorted from blood. Subset here: CD45RA+ positively selected. CDR3 nucleotide sequence: TGTGCCAGCAGCTACGTGGACGCCGCCTACGAGCAGTACTTC. Encoded protein: CASSYVDAAYEQYF.